This TCR beta chain was observed in a study of neurological immune-mediated disorders. Regarding the study as a whole: Expanded clones shared no CDR3 amino acid sequences across subjects, suggesting private repertoires in all groups.

2 million PBMCs stored at -80 C were the source of the unsorted libraries. In its sample, this clonotype was seen many times. The target antigen is unknown. Template-switch 5'RACE cDNA synthesis added a 10-nucleotide unique molecular identifier. TCRdb passed the 5' RACE reads through MiXCR, listing each CDR3 protein once. The repertoire holds 50,000 or so distinct CDR3 sequences, 10% to 12% seen once, with less than 2% in the top ten. The CDR3 runs to 15 residues. V trimming: 4 bases; J trimming: 5 bases; junction bases outside the gene matches: 6. The TCR comes from a man aged 60 to 75 in good health. What was sequenced was PBMCs. This rearrangement joins TRBV12-3 or TRBV12-4 to TRBJ2-3; 10 positions agree with TRBD1. The CDR3 is CASSWTGGVRDTQYF. CDR3 DNA sequence: TGTGCCAGCAGTTGGACAGGGGGAGTGAGAGATACGCAGTATTTT.